These 27 T cell receptor beta chains were sequenced from one sample in a study of T cell clonality in common variable immunodeficiency. TCRdb's copy holds only in-frame clones and misses some; the assay was immunoSEQ multiplex PCR. The sample yields roughly 42,000 clones, without any singletons. Sequencing used peripheral blood mononuclear cells. All receptors derive from a person aged 18 to 75 in good health.

This clone was observed at least ten times. The read terminates 3 residues before the CDR3 end, so the remaining end is supplied by the germline J gene. The gene calls are TRBV24-1 and TRBJ2-5; no reliable D call. Per the germline V gene, CDR1 is KGHDR and CDR2 is SFDVKD. This CDR3 has 15 residues. V dropped 3 bases and J dropped 4 bases, with 14 bases sitting between them. CDR3 in amino acids: CATSDPHRIGETQYF. The CDR3 DNA, read in part, is TGTGCCACCAGTGATCCCCATAGAATTGGAGAGACC.

This clone was seen at least ten times. The read falls 3 residues short of the CDR3 end, and the missing part is taken from the germline J gene. This chain joins TRBV5-1 and TRBJ2-1; a weak D match, TRBD1 (5 bases). Deletions cut 0 bases from V and 7 bases from J, with 5 bases between. The germline V gene has CDR1 SGHRS and CDR2 YFSETQ. This CDR3 spans 12 amino acids. The CDR3: CASSLEGNEQFF. Partial CDR3 DNA: TGCGCCAGCAGCTTGGAGGGGAATGAG.

This clone showed up many times. The CDR3 extends 3 residues past the end of the read, so its final part is completed from the germline J gene. This chain links TRBV5-1 with TRBJ2-2, with 8 bases aligning to TRBD1. This CDR3 spans 15 amino acids. The V segment lost 4 bases and the J segment 7 bases; nucleotides outside the gene matches: 9. CDR1 is SGHRS and CDR2 is YFSETQ in the germline V gene. The sequenced part of the CDR3 DNA is TGCGCCAGCAGCAATCCGGACAGGGAGGTCGGGGAG. Its translation: CASSNPDREVGE. From start to end, the CDR3 is CASSNPDREVGELFF.

A word on this clone: Read data end 3 residues before the CDR3 end; the end is taken from the germline J gene. J is TRBJ2-3 and V is TRBV11-2; D uncertain. The CDR3 runs 12 residues. Germline V gene sequence: CDR1 SGHAT, CDR2 FQNNGV. CDR3 DNA (partial): TGTGCCAGCAGCTTAGTGCGAGAGACG. Protein sequence: CASSLVRET. From start to end, the CDR3 is CASSLVRETQYF.

This clone occurred many times. The CDR3 goes on 3 residues after the read ends, and that part is filled in from the germline J gene. This chain joins TRBV10-1 and TRBJ2-7; 7 bases map to TRBD1. CDR3 length equals 14 residues. Unmatched junction bases numbered 8, after V lost 5 bases and J lost 4 bases. Germline V lookup: CDR1 WNHNN, CDR2 SYGVQD (reference sequence). CDR3 DNA, as far as it was read: TGCGCCAGCAGTCCTACAGGGGTCTATTACGAG. It yields the protein CASSPTGVYYE. The whole CDR3 reads CASSPTGVYYEQYF.

This clone was observed many times. The CDR3 is cut off 3 residues early in the read; its end comes from the germline J gene. The rearrangement uses TRBV4-1 and TRBJ1-1, with 10 bases lining up with TRBD1. V lost 0 bases and J lost 0; bases outside the gene matches: 7. CDR1 and CDR2 from the germline V gene are MGHRA and YSYEKL. The CDR3 runs 18 residues. The CDR3 region is CASSQDSGQGVMNTEAFF. Partial CDR3 DNA: TGCGCCAGCAGCCAAGATTCTGGACAGGGGGTTATGAACACTGAA.

This clone was counted many times. The read gets to within 3 residues of the CDR3 end, and the germline J gene fills in the rest. The chain uses TRBV5-1 and TRBJ2-7; TRBD2 matches at 9 bases. The J segment lost 1 base and the V segment lost 4 bases, leaving 9 bases of the junction unmatched. Germline CDR1 and CDR2: SGHRS and YFSETQ. CDR3 size: 16 residues. CDR3 DNA (partial): TGCGCCAGCAGCGCCAAAGCGGGAGGCCCTTCCTACGAG. It is translated as CASSAKAGGPSYE. In full, the CDR3 is CASSAKAGGPSYEQYF.

This clone has at least ten counts. The CDR3 here is CASSLGDSMNTEAFF. The sequenced part of the CDR3 DNA is TGCGCCAGCAGCTTGGGGGACAGCATGAACACTGAA. The chain carries TRBV5-1 and TRBJ1-1, with 7 bases that match TRBD1. The DNA ends 3 residues before the CDR3 does, and the rest of the CDR3 is filled in from the germline J gene. The V and J ends lost 0 bases and 0 bases, in that order; junction bases with no gene match: 2. Germline V gene sequence: CDR1 SGHRS, CDR2 YFSETQ. The CDR3 has 15 residues.

This clone was seen many times. The read gets to within 3 residues of the CDR3 end, and the germline J gene fills in the rest. The V gene is TRBV19, the J gene TRBJ2-5; the D gene is possibly TRBD1 (6 bases). Germline CDR1 LNHDA, CDR2 SQIVND (reference sequence). The CDR3 consists of 13 residues. The V end was cut by 5 bases, the J end by 4 bases, with 11 bases between. CDR3 region: CASSSLGGETQYF. The DNA read from the CDR3 is TGTGCCAGTAGTTCCTTAGGGGGAGAGACC.

This clone came up a few times. The read ends 3 residues early relative to the CDR3; the germline J gene fills the gap. The V and J genes are TRBV7-8 and TRBJ1-2; D call uncertain. The germline V gene encodes CDR1 SGHVS and CDR2 FQNEAQ. The CDR3 has 13 residues. The CDR3 DNA, read in part, is TGTGCCAGCAGCCCCGGGGTCTACAATGAC. This translates into CASSPGVYND. The CDR3 in full is CASSPGVYNDYTF.

This clone has at least ten counts. The CDR3 end falls 3 residues outside the read, so it is completed with the germline J gene. The V call is TRBV6-2 or TRBV6-3, the J call TRBJ2-1; D might be TRBD2 (7 bases). The CDR3 is 15 amino acids. Germline values: CDR1 MNHEY, CDR2 SVGEGT. The V gene lost 6 bases and the J gene lost 8 bases, with 20 bases spanning the gap. The CDR3 reads CASSNSRGAGYEQFF. The sequenced part of the CDR3 DNA is TGTGCCAGCAGCAATAGTCGGGGGGCCGGATATGAG.

This clone has a count of ten or more. The missing CDR3 end, 3 residues past where the read stops, is filled in from the germline J gene. The sample carries other DNA sequences with the same CDR3. The gene calls are TRBV10-1 and TRBJ1-3, with D perhaps TRBD1 (6 bases). Germline lookup yields CDR1 WNHNN and CDR2 SYGVQD (reference sequence). The CDR3 spans 16 residues. With 6 bases removed from V and 3 bases from J, the gap between germline ends came to 18 bases. The sequenced part of the CDR3 DNA is TGCGCCAGCAGGCCCGGGGGGGGCCGATTTGGAAACACC. It yields the protein CASRPGGGRFGNT. The full CDR3 reads CASRPGGGRFGNTIYF.

This clone was picked up many times. The CDR3 end lies 3 residues beyond the end of the read and is filled in from the germline J gene. This rearrangement joins TRBV7-3 to TRBJ2-1; 13 bases match TRBD2. Germline trimming cut 5 bases from V and 5 bases from J; bases unmatched to any gene: 3. CDR3 size: 15 residues. Germline CDR1 and CDR2: SGHTA and FQGTGA. The sequenced part of the CDR3 DNA is TGTGCCAGCAGCCTAGGACTAGCGGGAGACAATGAG. Protein: CASSLGLAGDNE. The CDR3 as a whole reads CASSLGLAGDNEQFF.

This clone was seen repeatedly, ten times or more. The read halts 3 residues ahead of the CDR3 end, with the missing end drawn from the germline J gene. The chain carries TRBV29-1 and TRBJ2-2, with D perhaps matching TRBD1 (6 bases). Germline V lookup: CDR1 SQVTM, CDR2 ANQGSEA. CDR3 size: 14 residues. Trimming left V 1 base short and J 5 bases short, with 11 bases between. The DNA read from the CDR3 is TGCAGCGTTGAAGCCGGGACATCGACCGGGGAG. Translated: CSVEAGTSTGE. The CDR3, in full, reads CSVEAGTSTGELFF.

This clone has a count of ten or more. The CDR3 here is CASKLETYGYTF. Incomplete CDR3 DNA: TGTGCCAGTAAATTAGAGACTTATGGC. The chain employs TRBV19 and TRBJ1-2; D uncertain. Read coverage stops 3 residues before the CDR3 terminus; the germline J gene supplies the remainder. Germline values: CDR1 LNHDA, CDR2 SQIVND (reference sequence). The V end lost 7 bases, the J end lost 5 bases, and 11 bases lay between the germline ends. The CDR3 loop spans 12 amino acids.

In this sample, this clone turned up many times. CDR3 loop: CASSQGAGQGTDTQYF. The part of the CDR3 DNA that was read is TGCGCCAGCAGCCAAGGAGCAGGGCAGGGGACAGATACG. The chain couples TRBV4-1 to TRBJ2-3, with a weak D call TRBD1 (6 bases). The read ends 3 residues before the CDR3 terminus; that terminus is restored from the germline J gene. Trimming took off 1 base at V and 3 bases at J, with 14 bases between the two ends. CDR1 is MGHRA, CDR2 YSYEKL, per germline. The CDR3 contains 16 residues.

This clone was found many times. The part of the CDR3 DNA that was read is TGCAGCGTTATCAGTCAGGTCTCCTACGAG. This codes for CSVISQVSYE. The whole CDR3 reads CSVISQVSYEQYF. This chain links TRBV29-1 with TRBJ2-7; no reliable D call. The read is 3 residues too short to cover the CDR3 end, so that end is filled in from the germline J gene. The CDR3 is 13 amino acids. V lost 5 bases, J lost 0 bases, and 11 bases lay in between. CDR1 is SQVTM and CDR2 is ANQGSEA in the germline V gene.

This clone was seen a few times. This sequence may be a read error, since a much larger clone differs from it by one base. The read ends 3 residues before the CDR3 terminus; that terminus is restored from the germline J gene. The chain joins TRBV11-1 to TRBJ2-2, with a tentative D call TRBD1 (5 bases). V lost 2 bases to trimming and J lost 1 base, with 5 bases between them. Germline values: CDR1 SGHAT, CDR2 FQDESV (reference sequence). This CDR3 is 14 amino acids long. CDR3 region: CASSLTGNTGELFF. CDR3 DNA (partial): TGTGCCAGCAGCTTAACAGGGAACACCGGGGAG.

This clone was recorded at least ten times. The CDR3 bases that were read are TGTGCCAGCAGAGGGACAGGCCACTCTGGGGCCAACGTC. Translation gives CASRGTGHSGANV. The CDR3 reads in full as CASRGTGHSGANVLTF. The chain combines TRBV12-3 or TRBV12-4 with TRBJ2-6, with 8 bases identical to TRBD1. The read ends 3 residues shy of where the CDR3 ends; the end is completed using the germline J gene. This CDR3 has 16 residues. Trimming took 6 bases from V and 0 from J; bases not matched to a gene: 4.

This clone has at least ten counts. With the read ending 3 residues before the CDR3 end, the germline J gene is used to fill in that end. The same CDR3 is also encoded by other DNA sequences in this sample. The chain has TRBV19 and TRBJ1-3; TRBD1 might be the D (5 bases). The CDR3 runs 15 residues. Trimming shortened V by 5 bases and J by 1 base, and 12 bases separated the two germline ends. Germline-derived CDR1 and CDR2 are LNHDA and SQIVND (reference sequence). The CDR3 region is CASSSQGSSGNTIYF. The covered CDR3 bases are TGTGCCAGTAGTTCTCAGGGATCGTCTGGAAACACC.

The sample holds many counts of this clone. Coverage ceases 3 residues before the CDR3 finishes, and the germline J gene fills in the end. The rearrangement uses TRBV29-1 and TRBJ2-5; 10 positions match TRBD2. The CDR3 totals 16 residues. V lost 7 bases and J lost 0; bases outside the gene matches: 11. CDR1 and CDR2 from the germline V gene are SQVTM and ANQGSEA. The sequenced part of the CDR3 DNA is TGCAGCGGCCGGACTAGCGGCGACCGGTACCAAGAGACC. Its protein product is CSGRTSGDRYQET. The full-length CDR3 reads as CSGRTSGDRYQETQYF.

This clone was seen many times. The read ends 3 residues shy of where the CDR3 ends; the end is completed using the germline J gene. The chain is built from TRBV20-1 and TRBJ2-7; 15 positions agree with TRBD2. Germline values: CDR1 DFQATT, CDR2 SNEGSKA (reference sequence). CDR3 length: 15 amino acids. After removal of 6 bases from V and 1 base from J, the junction contained 4 bases not matched to a gene. Partial CDR3 DNA: TGCAGTGCCACGGGACTAGCGGGGGGTTCCTACGAG. Residues: CSATGLAGGSYE. The CDR3 as a whole reads CSATGLAGGSYEQYF.

This clone was seen many times. The read halts 3 residues ahead of the CDR3 end, with the missing end drawn from the germline J gene. The chain carries TRBV6-1 and TRBJ1-3, with D tentatively TRBD1 (5 bases). Germline CDR1 MNHNS, CDR2 SASEGT. This CDR3 contains 15 residues. The V end was cut by 1 base, the J end by 2 bases, with 9 bases between. CDR3 in amino acids: CASSEGTLTGNTIYF. The sequenced part of the CDR3 DNA is TGTGCCAGCAGTGAAGGGACACTTACTGGAAACACC.

This clone was picked up many times. The read ends 3 residues shy of where the CDR3 ends; the end is completed using the germline J gene. The chain couples TRBV6-1 to TRBJ2-3; D is ambiguous. Trimming removed 2 bases from V and 2 bases from J, with 8 bases in between. CDR1 and CDR2 (germline): MNHNS, SASEGT. The CDR3 is 14 amino acids. The sequenced CDR3 bases are TGTGCCAGCAGTGAAAGTTGGGCCACAGATACG. Residues: CASSESWATDT. The full CDR3 reads CASSESWATDTQYF.

This clone was counted at least ten times. The read stops 3 residues short of the end of the CDR3; the missing end is completed from the germline J gene. This chain connects TRBV30 to TRBJ1-5, with D perhaps matching TRBD1 (5 bases). Germline CDR1 is GTSNPN and CDR2 is SVGIG (reference sequence). The CDR3 covers 13 residues. Trimming took off 5 bases at V and 4 bases at J, with 12 bases between the two ends. CDR3 protein: CAWAGLGNQPQHF. The sequenced part of the CDR3 DNA is TGTGCCTGGGCGGGACTCGGGAATCAGCCC.

The table lists this clone with a few counts. The CDR3 end lies 3 residues beyond the end of the read and is filled in from the germline J gene. The chain uses TRBV10-2 and TRBJ2-7; possibly TRBD1 for D (5 bases). Trimming removed 3 bases at V and 2 bases at J, with 14 bases between. Germline V CDR1 and CDR2: WSHSY, SAAADI. The CDR3 has 15 amino acids. CDR3 region: CASSDSAGRTYEQYF. The covered CDR3 bases are TGCGCCAGCAGTGACTCCGCAGGGCGTACCTACGAG.

This clone was seen a handful of times. The read halts 3 residues ahead of the CDR3 end, with the missing end drawn from the germline J gene. The chain employs TRBV6-4 and TRBJ1-6, with D possibly TRBD1 on 6 matching bases. The V gene's germline CDR1 is MRHNA and CDR2 SNTAGT. CDR3 length equals 13 residues. V lost 8 bases and J lost 5, with 10 bases in between. CDR3: CASQQGHNSPLHF. The covered CDR3 bases are TGTGCCAGCCAACAGGGCCATAATTCACCC.